Sequencing of this T cell receptor (beta chain) was carried out in a study of CD8 T cells in Susac syndrome. For the study at large: Blood was drawn from patients with Susac syndrome. At that point, they were therapy-naive, on corticosteroids, or on intravenous immunoglobulin alone.

As concerns this clonotype: Antigen specificity is unknown.

The study's findings and limits: Regarding the TCR sequencing and HLA analysis, the study admitted that a relatively small number of individuals were involved.

Diagnostic criteria defined recently for definite or probable disease were met by the Susac syndrome patients. The trim removed 1 base at V and 5 bases at J, leaving 9 bases unmatched. In germline, CDR1 is MGHDK, CDR2 SYGVNS. The CDR3 extends over 16 amino acids. It was with random hexamers that 0.5 to 1 ug RNA was reverse transcribed. With immunoSEQ multiplex PCR, TCR beta CDR3 was amplified across 54 Vbeta and 13 Jbeta. TCRdb called the immunoSEQ multiplex PCR reads again in MiXCR, with one record for every CDR3 protein. The sample yields around 140,000 distinct CDR3 sequences, roughly 94% seen once.

Sample: CD4+ T cells from PBMCs. This chain joins TRBV25-1 and TRBJ1-2, with 8 bases fitting TRBD1. This clonotype was obtained from a human donor with Susac syndrome. Written as DNA, the CDR3 is TGTGCCAGCAGTGAATTAGTGGCCAGGGGGCCGTATGGCTACACCTTC. Its protein is CASSELVARGPYGYTF.